This TCR beta chain was recorded in a study of blood T cell repertoires in COVID-19. Study-level background: The United States, Italy and Spain were the sources of the acute and convalescent COVID-19 samples. T cells, B-cell-depleted T cells, or PBMCs supplied cDNA or gDNA.

After removal of 4 bases from V and 2 bases from J, the junction contained 6 bases not matched to a gene. The CDR3 is made up of 15 amino acids. Germline V CDR1 and CDR2: SGHNT, YYREEE (reference sequence). Under the authors' procedure: It was from reference gene primer amplification that nucleated cell counts were estimated. Libraries were prepared by immunoSEQ multiplex PCR; TCRdb keeps only in-frame clonotypes and omits some of them. The DNA gave D and trimming, while V, J and clone size come from that table. The repertoire includes 140,000 or so clones, roughly 84% of them detected once, and around 8.6% sits in the top ten.

The receptor was derived from a human donor in a cohort sampled during active COVID-19. The genes are TRBV5-4 and TRBJ2-5; 9 bases are shared with TRBD2. The material sequenced was peripheral blood. CDR3 nucleotides: TGTGCCAGCAGCCGGAGGCTAGCGGGACAAGAGACCCAGTACTTC. As protein: CASSRRLAGQETQYF. The variable domain in full, with the rest retrieved from reference TRBV5-4 and TRBJ2-5, is ETGVTQSPTHLIKTRGQQVTLRCSSQSGHNTVSWYQQALGQGPQFIFQYYREEENGRGNFPPRFSGLQFPNYSSELNVNALELDDSALYLCASSRRLAGQETQYFGPGTRLLVL.